This entry lists 8 T cell receptor beta chains sequenced from one sample in a study of shared clonotypes between healthy human individuals. TCRdb keeps only in-frame clones here, not all; method: immunoSEQ multiplex PCR. Counted here are about 1.5 million clones, roughly 96% occurring once; the ten biggest clones make up approximately 1.1%. Sequencing was carried out using naive CD4+ T cells sorted from blood. Subset noted: CD45RA+ positively selected. All receptors derive from a man aged 25-45 years in good health.

The chain couples TRBV5-1 to TRBJ2-7, with D uncertain. Trimming left V 4 bases short and J 0 bases short, with 14 bases between. This CDR3 has 15 residues. Germline CDR1 is SGHRS and CDR2 is YFSETQ. CDR3 protein: CASSQIRTGSYEQYF. The CDR3 DNA follows: TGCGCCAGCAGCCAAATTCGGACGGGCTCCTACGAGCAGTACTTC.

As for this clone: The sample holds other DNA sequences that translate to the same CDR3. This chain connects TRBV7-2 to TRBJ2-7; D is unresolved. V lost 1 base to trimming and J lost 4 bases, with 8 bases between them. The CDR3 has 13 amino acids. The germline V gene encodes CDR1 SGHTA and CDR2 FQGNSA. Written as DNA, the CDR3 is TGTGCCAGCAGCTTAGAGGCGGAATACGAGCAGTACTTC. This translates into CASSLEAEYEQYF. Based on the CDR3 plus reference TRBV7-2 and TRBJ2-7, the full variable domain is GAGVSQSPSNKVTEKGKDVELRCDPISGHTALYWYRQSLGQGLEFLIYFQGNSAPDKSGLPSDRFSAERTGGSVSTLTIQRTQQEDSAVYLCASSLEAEYEQYFGPGTRLTVT.

V usage is TRBV7-9 and J usage is TRBJ2-7; D possibly matches TRBD1 or TRBD2 (6 bases each). The CDR3 has 13 residues. The germline gives CDR1 SEHNR, CDR2 FQNEAQ (reference sequence). Deletions cut 1 base from V and 8 bases from J, with 12 bases between. CDR3 DNA: TGTGCCAGCAGCTTAGAGGGGGGCGGGAAGCAGTACTTC. It encodes CASSLEGGGKQYF.

The rearrangement links TRBV7-8 to TRBJ2-7, with D unresolved. In germline, CDR1 is SGHVS, CDR2 FQNEAQ. Trimming took 2 bases from V and 2 from J, leaving 16 bases between them. The CDR3 sequence is 16 residues long. The CDR3 spells CASSLISATLTYEQYF. CDR3 nucleotides: TGTGCCAGCAGCTTAATTTCGGCGACTCTTACCTACGAGCAGTACTTC. The full variable domain, with the rest looked up from reference TRBV7-8 and TRBJ2-7, is GAGVSQSPRYKVAKRGQDVALRCDPISGHVSLFWYQQALGQGPEFLTYFQNEAQLDKSGLPSDRFFAERPEGSVSTLKIQRTQQEDSAVYLCASSLISATLTYEQYFGPGTRLTVT.

Points on this clone: The sample carries other DNA sequences with the same CDR3. The J gene is TRBJ1-5, the V gene TRBV18; D not resolved. CDR3 length equals 13 residues. V was pared by 2 bases and J by 3 bases, with 5 bases between. Germline V gives CDR1 KGHSH, CDR2 LQKENI. DNA of the CDR3: TGTGCCAGCTCACCATCGTCCAATCAGCCCCAGCATTTT. It yields the protein CASSPSSNQPQHF.

The chain joins TRBV4-1 to TRBJ2-6, with D possibly matching TRBD1 (5 bases). The length of the CDR3 is 15 residues. The ends were cut back, 4 bases at V and 1 base at J, with 8 bases in the middle. CDR1 and CDR2 from the germline V gene are MGHRA and YSYEKL. This chain's CDR3 is CASSLRESGANVLTF. The CDR3 DNA reads TGCGCCAGCAGCCTCAGGGAATCTGGGGCCAACGTCCTGACTTTC.

The rearrangement links TRBV11-2 to TRBJ2-1; TRBD2 agrees at 11 bases. The length of the CDR3 is 16 residues. Germline V gene data show CDR1 as SGHAT and CDR2 as FQNNGV. The junction had 11 bases not matched to a gene; V was cut back by 5 bases and J by 8 bases. DNA for the CDR3: TGTGCCAGCAGCCGGACTGGCACTAGCGGGAGATATGAGCAGTTCTTC. Translated: CASSRTGTSGRYEQFF.

V usage is TRBV30 and J usage is TRBJ2-2; 9 nucleotides line up with TRBD1. The CDR3 runs 13 residues. J lost 5 bases, V lost 8 bases, and 6 bases had no gene match. Germline CDR1 and CDR2: GTSNPN and SVGIG (reference sequence). CDR3 bases: TGTGCCGGGACAGGGTTCTTTACCGGGGAGCTGTTTTTT. Its protein is CAGTGFFTGELFF.